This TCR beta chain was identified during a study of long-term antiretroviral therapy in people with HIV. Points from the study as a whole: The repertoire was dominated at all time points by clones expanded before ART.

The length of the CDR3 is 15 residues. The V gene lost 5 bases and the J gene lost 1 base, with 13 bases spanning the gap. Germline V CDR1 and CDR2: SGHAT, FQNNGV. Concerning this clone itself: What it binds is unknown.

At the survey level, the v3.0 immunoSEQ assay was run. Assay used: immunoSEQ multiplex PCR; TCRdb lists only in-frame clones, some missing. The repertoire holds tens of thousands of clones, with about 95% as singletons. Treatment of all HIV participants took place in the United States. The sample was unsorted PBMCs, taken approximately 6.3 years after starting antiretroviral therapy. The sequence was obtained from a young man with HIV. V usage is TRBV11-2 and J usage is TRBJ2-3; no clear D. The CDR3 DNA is TGTGCCAGCAGCCCATACGGATCCGGCACAGATACGCAGTATTTT. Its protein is CASSPYGSGTDTQYF.